Presented here are 2 T cell receptor beta chains from one specimen sequenced in a study of blood T cell repertoires in COVID-19 (dated by TCRdb to 2020 to 2021). The library came from the immunoSEQ multiplex PCR assay. TCRdb took this table from immuneACCESS and kept in-frame rearrangements with V and J called. Such tables lack part of the clones; where checked against another copy, unresolved V genes explain under half of the gap, and the rest is unexplained. Here the sample has roughly 340,000 clones; 88% occur a single time. The ten biggest clones cover approximately 7.4% of the sample. Specimen: peripheral blood. The receptors were gathered from a woman between 70 and 85 years old with COVID-19, enrolled during active disease.

This clone appeared a single time. V is TRBV7-8 and J is TRBJ1-3; TRBD1 matches 8 bases. The germline CDR1 and CDR2 sequences are SGHVS and FQNEAQ. The CDR3 is 19 residues long. The V segment lost 4 bases and the J segment 2 bases; nucleotides outside the gene matches: 16. The CDR3: CASSSRPGQVSLTGNTIYF. CDR3 nucleotide sequence: TGTGCCAGCAGCTCCCGGCCGGGACAGGTATCCCTTACTGGAAACACCATATATTTT.

The V gene is TRBV6-5, the J gene TRBJ1-2, with 8 bases aligning to TRBD1. Trimming removed 7 bases from V and 8 bases from J; junction bases left unmatched: 9. Germline CDR1 MNHEY, CDR2 SVGAGI. This CDR3 spans 13 amino acids. The CDR3 reads CASTIGQGGGYTF. The CDR3 bases are TGTGCCAGCACCATCGGACAGGGAGGAGGCTACACCTTC.